This T cell receptor (beta chain) was identified during a study of blood T cell repertoires in COVID-19. Study details: Donors in the United States, Italy and Spain gave samples during acute or convalescent COVID-19. PBMCs, B-cell-depleted T cells, or T cells provided the cDNA or gDNA that made up the material.

The germline gives CDR1 LGHDT, CDR2 YNNKEL (reference sequence). V lost 1 base, J lost 3 bases, and 9 bases stayed unmatched. There are 16 residues in the CDR3. Study processing details: Amplified reference gene primers provided the basis for estimating nucleated cell counts. Only in-frame clones appear in the TCRdb table, and some are missing; sequencing was by immunoSEQ multiplex PCR. V and J calls and clone size are as listed in that table; D and trimming were resolved from the DNA. The sample carries about 100,000 clones, just over 85% recorded once. The receptor's source is a human donor in a cohort sampled during active COVID-19. Material for sequencing was peripheral blood. The rearrangement joins TRBV3-1 (or the pseudogene TRBV3-2) to TRBJ2-7; 7 bases agree with TRBD2. In DNA form, the CDR3 reads TGTGCCAGCAGCCAAGGCCCTAGCGGTTTACTCTACGAGCAGTACTTC. It is translated as CASSQGPSGLLYEQYF.